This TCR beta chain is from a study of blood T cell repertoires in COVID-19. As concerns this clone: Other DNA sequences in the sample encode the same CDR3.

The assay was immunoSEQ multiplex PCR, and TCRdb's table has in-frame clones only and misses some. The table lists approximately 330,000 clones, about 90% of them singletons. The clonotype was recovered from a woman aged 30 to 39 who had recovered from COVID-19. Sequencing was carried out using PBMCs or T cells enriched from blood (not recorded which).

CDR3 sequence (DNA): TGTGCCAGCTCACCTAATTCCTACGAGCAGTACTTC. It yields the protein CASSPNSYEQYF. The rearrangement uses TRBV18 and TRBJ2-7; the D is unclear. V lost 3 bases, J lost 1 base, and 4 bases lay in between. The CDR3 runs to 12 residues. Germline assignment: CDR1 KGHSH and CDR2 LQKENI.